This TCR beta chain originates from a study of T cell responses to AZD1222 COVID-19 vaccine (dated by TCRdb to about 2021). Looking at the study overall: TCR sequencing was performed for roughly 240 trial participants, of whom about 200 were given two doses of AZD1222 and around 25 were given two doses of MenACWY control vaccine. Trial participants were enrolled into age subgroups of 18-55, 56-69 and 70-plus years, which contained about 150, 27 and 61 TCR-sequenced participants, respectively. Overall study results and their limits: No day 14 peak-response samples were available, so repertoires were characterized only after the peak T cell response. Most participants were white British and females outnumbered males, and the authors suggested that clonal diversity may have been underestimated. Conclusions about previously exposed vaccinees are limited because only six or seven AZD1222 recipients were SARS-CoV-2 seropositive at baseline. CD4 TCRs associated with the vaccine covered the entire spike protein, and the dominant responses were in regions 160-218 and 743-854. A significant rise in spike-specific TCR breadth and depth was observed after two AZD1222 doses relative to day 0 and relative to MenACWY recipients. Reportedly, close to half of the unique spike-specific TCRs recognized epitopes lying outside the regions that are mutated in the B.1.351 and B.1.1.7 variants. The 56-69-year group was small, and its depth increase did not reach significance, likely because of low power.

The CDR3 regions of human TCRbeta chains were subjected to immunosequencing. On the authors' methods: TCRs in the repertoires were matched against a reference library of SARS-CoV-2-specific TCRs that had been generated with the MIRA antigen-specificity platform. Breadth meant the fraction of unique TCRs that were SARS-CoV-2-associated, whereas depth meant the fraction of total T cells that were SARS-CoV-2-associated. Using the MIRA data, each spike-specific TCR was assigned both to the spike region to which the TCR was reactive and to a CD4 or CD8 class. Log10-transformed breadth and depth values were compared by one-way ANOVA with Sidak's multiple comparisons tests. Held by TCRdb, this immuneACCESS table contains in-frame sequences only and omits some clones. Under half of the omission traces to an unresolved V gene where checked; the cause of the rest is unknown. V and J calls and clone size follow that table, whereas D and trimming were derived from the DNA. The sample data list around 120,000 clones, and 85% to 95% of these were observed just once. Approximately 5% of the sample belongs to the ten largest clones.

According to the germline V gene (reference sequence), CDR1 reads LGHDT and CDR2 reads YNNKEL. V and J lose 0 bases and 0 bases, and a span of 3 bases separates them. There are 15 amino acids in the CDR3, from cysteine to phenylalanine inclusive. Only the CDR3 DNA is retained, 45 bases long and in frame from the first base. This specimen's time point label, interpreted: about 28 days (+/-7) after the second vaccine dose. AZD1222 recipients whose second dose came at about 4 weeks and those whose second dose came at about 12 weeks were combined into one group, since spike-specific TCR depth and breadth did not differ between the two schedules. Vaccinee samples were obtained from the UK trials COV001 and COV002, which included a single-blind randomized controlled phase 2/3 trial of AZD1222 (ChAdOx1 nCoV-19) in healthy adults. For TCRbeta chain sequencing, PBMC samples from trial participants were taken at day 0 and at day 28 after the second dose.

As regards this clone: The antigen it binds to is not known. No clone much larger than this one lies a single base away; base qualities are absent.

Sample: peripheral blood, taken 28 days after the second AZD1222 dose. The rearrangement combines TRBV3-1 (or the pseudogene TRBV3-2) with TRBJ2-6; the D gene is unclear. The clonotype originates from an adult who received the AZD1222 COVID-19 vaccine. In nucleotides, the sequence is TGTGCCAGCAGCCAAGATAGCTCTGGGGCCAACGTCCTGACTTTC. The encoded protein is CASSQDSSGANVLTF.